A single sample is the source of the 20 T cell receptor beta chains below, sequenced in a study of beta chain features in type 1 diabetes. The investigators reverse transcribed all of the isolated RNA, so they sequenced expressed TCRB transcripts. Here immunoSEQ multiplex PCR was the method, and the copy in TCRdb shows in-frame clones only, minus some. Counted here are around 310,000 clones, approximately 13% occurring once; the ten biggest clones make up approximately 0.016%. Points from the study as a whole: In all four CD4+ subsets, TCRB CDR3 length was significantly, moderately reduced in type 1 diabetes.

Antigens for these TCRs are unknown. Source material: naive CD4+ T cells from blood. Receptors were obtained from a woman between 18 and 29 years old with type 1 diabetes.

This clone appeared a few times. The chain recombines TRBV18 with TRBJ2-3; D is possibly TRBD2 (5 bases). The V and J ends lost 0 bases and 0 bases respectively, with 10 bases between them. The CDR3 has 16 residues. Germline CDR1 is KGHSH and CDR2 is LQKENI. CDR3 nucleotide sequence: TGTGCCAGCTCACCACCGCGGCGGACTAGCACAGATACGCAGTATTTT. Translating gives CASSPPRRTSTDTQYF.

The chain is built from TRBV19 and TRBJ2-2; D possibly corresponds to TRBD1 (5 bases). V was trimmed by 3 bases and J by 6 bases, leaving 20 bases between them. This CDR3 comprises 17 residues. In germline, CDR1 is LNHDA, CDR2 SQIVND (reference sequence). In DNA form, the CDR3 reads TGTGCCAGTAGTATTATCCCAGGACACCGCCTCCCCGGGGAGCTGTTTTTT. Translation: CASSIIPGHRLPGELFF.

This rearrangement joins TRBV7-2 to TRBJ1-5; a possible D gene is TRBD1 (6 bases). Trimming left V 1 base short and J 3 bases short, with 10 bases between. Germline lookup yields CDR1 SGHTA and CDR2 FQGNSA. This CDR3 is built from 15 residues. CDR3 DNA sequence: TGTGCCAGCAGCTTAGGGGGGCACGTCAATCAGCCCCAGCATTTT. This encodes CASSLGGHVNQPQHF.

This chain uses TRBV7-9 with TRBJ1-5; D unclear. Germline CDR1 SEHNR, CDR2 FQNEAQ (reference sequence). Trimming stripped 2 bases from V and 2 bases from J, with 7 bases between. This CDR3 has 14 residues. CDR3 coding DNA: TGTGCCAGCAGCTTACCGTATGGCAATCAGCCCCAGCATTTT. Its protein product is CASSLPYGNQPQHF.

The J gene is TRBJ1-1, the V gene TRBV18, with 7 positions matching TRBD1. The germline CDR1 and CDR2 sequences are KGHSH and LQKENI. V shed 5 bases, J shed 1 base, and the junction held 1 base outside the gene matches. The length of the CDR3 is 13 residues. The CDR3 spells CASSEGANTEAFF. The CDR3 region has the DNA TGTGCCAGCTCAGAGGGGGCGAACACTGAAGCTTTCTTT.

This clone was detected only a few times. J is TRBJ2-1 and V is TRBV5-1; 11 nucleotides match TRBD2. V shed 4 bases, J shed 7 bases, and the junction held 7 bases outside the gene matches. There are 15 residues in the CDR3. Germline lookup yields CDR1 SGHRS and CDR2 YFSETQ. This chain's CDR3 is CASSLIAGGGNEQFF. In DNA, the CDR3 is TGCGCCAGCAGCCTAATAGCGGGAGGGGGGAATGAGCAGTTCTTC.

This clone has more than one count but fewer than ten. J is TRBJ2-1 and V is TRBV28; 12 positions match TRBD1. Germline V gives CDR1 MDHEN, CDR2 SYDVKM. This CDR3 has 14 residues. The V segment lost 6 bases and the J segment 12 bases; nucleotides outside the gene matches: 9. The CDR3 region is CASRTGTGGERQFF. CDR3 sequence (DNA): TGTGCCAGCAGGACCGGGACAGGGGGCGAGAGGCAGTTCTTC. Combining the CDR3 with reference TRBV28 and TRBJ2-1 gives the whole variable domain DVKVTQSSRYLVKRTGEKVFLECVQDMDHENMFWYRQDPGLGLRLIYFSYDVKMKEKGDIPEGYSVSREKKERFSLILESASTNQTSMYLCASRTGTGGERQFFGPGTRLTVL.

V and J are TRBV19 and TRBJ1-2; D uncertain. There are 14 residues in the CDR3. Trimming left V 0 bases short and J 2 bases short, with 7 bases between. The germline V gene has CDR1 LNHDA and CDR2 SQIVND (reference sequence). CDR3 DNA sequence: TGTGCCAGTAGTATAGAACAGAAGAACTATGGCTACACCTTC. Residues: CASSIEQKNYGYTF. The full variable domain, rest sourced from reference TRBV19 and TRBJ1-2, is DGGITQSPKYLFRKEGQNVTLSCEQNLNHDAMYWYRQDPGQGLRLIYYSQIVNDFQKGDIAEGYSVSREKKESFPLTVTSAQKNPTAFYLCASSIEQKNYGYTFGSGTRLTVV.

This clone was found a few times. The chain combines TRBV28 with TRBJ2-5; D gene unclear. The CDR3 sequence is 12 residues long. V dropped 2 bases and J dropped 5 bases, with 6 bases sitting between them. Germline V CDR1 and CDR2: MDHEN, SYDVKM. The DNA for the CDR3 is TGTGCCAGCAGTTTAGGTGCGGAGACCCAGTACTTC. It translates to CASSLGAETQYF.

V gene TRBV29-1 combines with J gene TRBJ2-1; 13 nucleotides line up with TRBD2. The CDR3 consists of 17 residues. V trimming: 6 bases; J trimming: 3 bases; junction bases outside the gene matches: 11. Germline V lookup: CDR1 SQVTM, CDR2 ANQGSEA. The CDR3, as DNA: TGCAGCGTCCTAACCCCGACTAGCGGGAGGAACTACAATGAGCAGTTCTTC. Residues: CSVLTPTSGRNYNEQFF.

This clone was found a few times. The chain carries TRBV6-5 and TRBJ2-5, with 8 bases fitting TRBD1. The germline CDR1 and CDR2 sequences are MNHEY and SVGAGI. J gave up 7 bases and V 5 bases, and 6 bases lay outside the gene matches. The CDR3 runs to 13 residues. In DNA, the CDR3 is TGTGCCAGCAGTCAGATACAGGGGGTGACCCAGTACTTC. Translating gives CASSQIQGVTQYF.

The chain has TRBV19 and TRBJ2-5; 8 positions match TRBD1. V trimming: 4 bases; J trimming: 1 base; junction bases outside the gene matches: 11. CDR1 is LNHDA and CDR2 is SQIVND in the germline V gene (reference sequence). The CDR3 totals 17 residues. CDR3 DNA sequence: TGTGCCAGTAGTAGGGGACAGGCCAGGCGACCCCAAGAGACCCAGTACTTC. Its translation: CASSRGQARRPQETQYF. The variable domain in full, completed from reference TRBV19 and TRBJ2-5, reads DGGITQSPKYLFRKEGQNVTLSCEQNLNHDAMYWYRQDPGQGLRLIYYSQIVNDFQKGDIAEGYSVSREKKESFPLTVTSAQKNPTAFYLCASSRGQARRPQETQYFGPGTRLLVL.

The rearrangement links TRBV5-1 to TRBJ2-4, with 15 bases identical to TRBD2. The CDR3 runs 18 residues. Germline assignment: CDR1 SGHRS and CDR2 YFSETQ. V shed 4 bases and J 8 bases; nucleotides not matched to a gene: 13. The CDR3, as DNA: TGCGCCAGCAGCACCGGGACTAGCGGGAGGTTTGTCGGGGACATTCAGTACTTC. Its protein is CASSTGTSGRFVGDIQYF. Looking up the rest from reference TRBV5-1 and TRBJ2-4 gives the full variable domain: KAGVTQTPRYLIKTRGQQVTLSCSPISGHRSVSWYQQTPGQGLQFLFEYFSETQRNKGNFPGRFSGRQFSNSRSEMNVSTLELGDSALYLCASSTGTSGRFVGDIQYFGAGTRLSVL.

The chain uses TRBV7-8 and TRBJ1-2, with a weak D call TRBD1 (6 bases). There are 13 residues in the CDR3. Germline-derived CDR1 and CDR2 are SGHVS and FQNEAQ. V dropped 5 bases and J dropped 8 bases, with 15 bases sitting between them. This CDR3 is CASSVDRLRGYTF. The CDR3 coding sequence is TGTGCCAGCAGCGTAGACAGGCTGCGGGGCTACACCTTC. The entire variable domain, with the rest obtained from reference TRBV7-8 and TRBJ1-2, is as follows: GAGVSQSPRYKVAKRGQDVALRCDPISGHVSLFWYQQALGQGPEFLTYFQNEAQLDKSGLPSDRFFAERPEGSVSTLKIQRTQQEDSAVYLCASSVDRLRGYTFGSGTRLTVV.

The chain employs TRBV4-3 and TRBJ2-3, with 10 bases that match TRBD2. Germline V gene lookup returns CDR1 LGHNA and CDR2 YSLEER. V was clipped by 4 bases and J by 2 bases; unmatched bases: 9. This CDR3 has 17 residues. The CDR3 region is CASSPHSGRPYTDTQYF. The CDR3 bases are TGCGCCAGCAGCCCCCATAGCGGGAGGCCGTACACAGATACGCAGTATTTT.

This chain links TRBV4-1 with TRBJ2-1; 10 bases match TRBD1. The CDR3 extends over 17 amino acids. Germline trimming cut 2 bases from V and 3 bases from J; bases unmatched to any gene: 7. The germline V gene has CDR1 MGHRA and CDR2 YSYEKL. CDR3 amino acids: CASSQPRDRGNYNEQFF. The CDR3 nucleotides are TGCGCCAGCAGCCAACCGAGGGACAGGGGAAACTACAATGAGCAGTTCTTC.

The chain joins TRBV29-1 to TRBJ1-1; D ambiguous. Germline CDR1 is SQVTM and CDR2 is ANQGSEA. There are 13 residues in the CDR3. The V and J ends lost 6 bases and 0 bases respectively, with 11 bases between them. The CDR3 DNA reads TGCAGCGTGCGGGAACAGATGAACACTGAAGCTTTCTTT. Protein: CSVREQMNTEAFF.

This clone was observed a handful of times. CDR3 DNA sequence: TGTGCCAGCAGCTTATTAGCGGGAGGTGACGAGCAGTACTTC. Translating gives CASSLLAGGDEQYF. J is TRBJ2-7 and V is TRBV7-9; TRBD2 matches at 10 bases. The CDR3 is 14 amino acids. Per germline, CDR1 SEHNR and CDR2 FQNEAQ (reference sequence). The V gene end was trimmed by 2 bases and the J gene end by 5 bases; junction bases not matched to a gene: 3.

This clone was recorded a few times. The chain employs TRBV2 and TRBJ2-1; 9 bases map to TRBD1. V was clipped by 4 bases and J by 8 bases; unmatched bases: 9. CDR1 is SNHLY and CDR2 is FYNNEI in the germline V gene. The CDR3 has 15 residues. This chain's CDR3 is CASSGSDRGGHEQFF. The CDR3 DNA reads TGTGCCAGCAGTGGATCTGACAGGGGGGGGCATGAGCAGTTCTTC.

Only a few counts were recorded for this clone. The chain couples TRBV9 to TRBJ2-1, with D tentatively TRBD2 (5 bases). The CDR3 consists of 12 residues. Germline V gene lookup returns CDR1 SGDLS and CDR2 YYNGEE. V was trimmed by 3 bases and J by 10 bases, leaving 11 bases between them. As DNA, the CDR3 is TGTGCCAGCAGCGCCCAGCGGCGGGAGCAGTTCTTC. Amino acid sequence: CASSAQRREQFF.